These 29 T cell receptor beta chains came from one sample sequenced in a study of T cells generated in artificial thymic organoids. Separate semi-nested PCRs amplified TCRalpha and TCRbeta libraries using constant-region reverse primers in TRAC or TRBC. TCRdb itself ran the 5' RACE reads through MiXCR, one entry per CDR3 protein. This sample has roughly 2,500 distinct CDR3 sequences, with over 9% found just once. The sample comprised naive CD8+ T cells from the thymus. Documented subset: CD3+TCRalphabeta+CD8SP T cells; for blood, CD45RO-CCR7+ naive CD8+ T cells. The receptors were gathered from a human donor who gave cord blood stem cells for thymic organoid culture, a cardiac surgery patient who gave postnatal thymus, or a blood donor (not recorded which).

The sample holds a few counts of this clonotype. The chain employs TRBV5-4 and TRBJ1-4, with 10 bases that match TRBD1. The CDR3 loop spans 13 amino acids. CDR1 is SGHNT and CDR2 is YYREEE in the germline V gene (reference sequence). The V segment lost 7 bases and the J segment 7 bases; nucleotides outside the gene matches: 4. The CDR3 DNA sequence: TGTGCCAGCGGGACAGGGGCGAGTGAAAAACTGTTTTTT. This codes for CASGTGASEKLFF.

In this sample, this clonotype is medium-sized. The chain combines TRBV4-1 with TRBJ2-1; perhaps TRBD2 as D (6 bases). CDR1 is MGHRA and CDR2 is YSYEKL in the germline V gene. CDR3 length: 16 amino acids. V dropped 0 bases and J dropped 4 bases, with 13 bases sitting between them. DNA for the CDR3: TGCGCCAGCAGCCAAGATCCGGGACTCCTTTACAATGAGCAGTTCTTC. Amino acids: CASSQDPGLLYNEQFF.

This clonotype qualifies as medium-sized. This chain joins TRBV7-9 and TRBJ2-7; D is perhaps TRBD1 or TRBD2 (5 bases each). The CDR3 runs 15 residues. Trimming shortened V by 4 bases and J by 0 bases, and 13 bases separated the two germline ends. Germline-derived CDR1 and CDR2 are SEHNR and FQNEAQ (reference sequence). CDR3 in DNA: TGTGCCAGCAGCTGGGGTGGGGACGGCTCCTACGAGCAGTACGTC. Its protein product is CASSWGGDGSYEQYV.

The chain has TRBV4-3 and TRBJ2-7; TRBD2 agrees at 7 bases. Germline V gene lookup returns CDR1 LGHNA and CDR2 YSLEER. J lost 6 bases, V lost 4 bases, and 24 bases had no gene match. The CDR3 runs 19 residues. CDR3 in amino acids: CASSPYNAGLAGDGFEQYV. The CDR3 DNA is TGCGCCAGCAGCCCCTACAACGCAGGACTGGCGGGAGACGGCTTCGAGCAGTACGTC.

By sample share, this clonotype is medium-sized (0.01 to 0.1%). The chain combines TRBV6-1 with TRBJ2-5, with a tentative D call TRBD2 (6 bases). This CDR3 has 19 residues. Germline V lookup: CDR1 MNHNS, CDR2 SASEGT. V was shortened by 0 bases and J by 2 bases, with 22 bases between the two germline ends. CDR3 in DNA: TGTGCCAGCAGTGAAGCGGCCAGTTGGGGCGAGGGACTTCAAGAGACCCAGTACTTC. It codes for CASSEAASWGEGLQETQYF.

This clonotype occurred a few times. V gene TRBV18 combines with J gene TRBJ2-7; 13 bases are a match to TRBD2. This CDR3 is 15 amino acids long. Germline values: CDR1 KGHSH, CDR2 LQKENI. The V gene end was trimmed by 3 bases and the J gene end by 5 bases; junction bases not matched to a gene: 4. CDR3 nucleotide sequence: TGTGCCAGCTCACCGGGACTAGCGGGGATCGACGAGCAGTACGTC. Amino acids: CASSPGLAGIDEQYV.

In its sample, this clonotype ranks as medium-sized (0.01 to 0.1%). This chain joins TRBV10-3 and TRBJ2-5; a weak D match, TRBD2 (6 bases). The V end lost 5 bases, the J end lost 5 bases, and 15 bases lay between the germline ends. CDR1 is ENHRY and CDR2 is SYGVKD in the germline V gene. The CDR3 length is 14 residues. The CDR3, as DNA: TGTGCCATCAGTTCTTGGGACTGGCATGAGACCCAGTACTTC. Amino acid sequence: CAISSWDWHETQYF.

By proportion, this clonotype is medium-sized (0.01 to 0.1%). The chain combines TRBV5-1 with TRBJ2-7; D remains ambiguous. The CDR3 runs to 12 residues. Germline V gene data show CDR1 as SGHRS and CDR2 as YFSETQ. Trimming stripped 2 bases from V and 5 bases from J, with 8 bases between. CDR3 nucleotides: TGCGCCAGCAGCTTTGGCCGGAACGAGCAGTACTTC. Amino acids: CASSFGRNEQYF.

This clonotype is medium-sized (0.01 to 0.1%) in the sample. The CDR3 sequence is CASSQEFGSGNTIYF. The CDR3 nucleotides are TGCGCCAGCAGCCAAGAGTTCGGCTCTGGAAACACCATATATTTT. The chain combines TRBV4-1 with TRBJ1-3; no clear D. Trimming stripped 0 bases from V and 0 bases from J, with 6 bases between. Per the germline V gene, CDR1 is MGHRA and CDR2 is YSYEKL. The CDR3 has 15 residues.

Sample share makes this clonotype medium-sized. The CDR3 nucleotides read TGCGCCAGCAGTGGATCGGGACTAGCGGGGCTAAAGCAGTTCTTC. This sequence encodes CASSGSGLAGLKQFF. The genes are TRBV10-1 and TRBJ2-1; 13 bases are a match to TRBD2. Trimming cost V 4 bases and J 11 bases; bases outside gene matches: 8. Germline V gene data show CDR1 as WNHNN and CDR2 as SYGVQD (reference sequence). The CDR3 extends over 15 amino acids.

In its sample, this clonotype is medium-sized. The CDR3 coding sequence is TGTGCCAGCAGTTTAATGCTGATAGGGGCCGGGGAGCTGTTTTTT. The encoded protein is CASSLMLIGAGELFF. The V gene is TRBV27, the J gene TRBJ2-2, with a tentative D call TRBD1 (5 bases). This CDR3 spans 15 amino acids. Trimming stripped 2 bases from V and 6 bases from J, with 13 bases between. Germline CDR1 MNHEY, CDR2 SMNVEV (reference sequence).

In this sample, this clonotype turned up a few times. The CDR3 DNA reads as TGTGCCTGGAGTGTTGGACTGGGGAACACTGAAGCTTTCTTT. Encoded protein: CAWSVGLGNTEAFF. The rearrangement uses TRBV30 and TRBJ1-1; no clear D gene. The CDR3 consists of 14 residues. CDR1 and CDR2 from the germline V gene are GTSNPN and SVGIG (reference sequence). The V end was cut by 0 bases, the J end by 1 base, with 9 bases between.

In its sample, this clonotype ranks as medium-sized. This chain connects TRBV4-1 to TRBJ2-3; the match to TRBD2 covers 7 bases. The germline gives CDR1 MGHRA, CDR2 YSYEKL. The CDR3 is made up of 19 amino acids. With 3 bases clipped from V and 1 base from J, the junction kept 16 bases outside the gene matches. CDR3 loop: CASSQPREAGHQRTDTQYF. Here the CDR3 DNA reads TGCGCCAGCAGCCAGCCCCGAGAAGCGGGGCACCAACGCACAGATACGCAGTATTTT.

In this sample, this clonotype is medium-sized. The chain employs TRBV5-4 and TRBJ1-1; perhaps TRBD1 as D (6 bases). Germline V gives CDR1 SGHNT, CDR2 YYREEE (reference sequence). The V and J ends lost 4 bases and 5 bases respectively, with 24 bases between them. This CDR3 is 17 amino acids long. The CDR3 DNA sequence: TGTGCCAGCAGCACCGGGTCGTCAGGGGCGGGAAAAACTGAAGCTTTCTTT. Its translation is CASSTGSSGAGKTEAFF.

This clonotype appeared a few times. V gene TRBV5-4 combines with J gene TRBJ1-2; D gene ambiguous. The V end was cut by 2 bases, the J end by 4 bases, with 9 bases between. The germline CDR1 and CDR2 sequences are SGHNT and YYREEE (reference sequence). CDR3 length: 13 residues. The CDR3 protein is CASSFLGGYGYTF. As DNA, the CDR3 is TGTGCCAGCAGCTTTTTGGGAGGCTATGGCTACACCTTC.

There are a few counts of this clonotype. The chain is built from TRBV29-1 and TRBJ2-3; 13 nucleotides line up with TRBD2. Germline V lookup: CDR1 SQVTM, CDR2 ANQGSEA. This CDR3 region has 17 residues. J gave up 0 bases and V 1 base, and 4 bases lay outside the gene matches. The CDR3 reads CSVEAWTSGGSTDTQYF. CDR3 DNA sequence: TGCAGCGTTGAAGCGTGGACTAGCGGGGGTAGCACAGATACGCAGTATTTT.

The J gene is TRBJ1-1, the V gene TRBV29-1; D not resolved. Germline CDR1 reads SQVTM; CDR2 reads ANQGSEA. There are 13 residues in the CDR3. With 0 bases removed from V and 1 base from J, the gap between germline ends came to 6 bases. The CDR3 is CSVEDSKNTEAFF. The CDR3 DNA sequence: TGCAGCGTTGAAGATAGCAAGAACACTGAAGCTTTCTTT.

This clonotype is categorized as medium-sized (0.01 to 0.1%). The rearrangement joins TRBV12-3 or TRBV12-4 to TRBJ2-2; D may correspond to TRBD1 or TRBD2 (5 bases each). Between the trimmed V and J ends, which lost 4 bases and 2 bases, there was a span of 11 bases. This CDR3 comprises 15 residues. CDR3 protein: CASSSPGPNTGELFF. CDR3 in DNA: TGTGCCAGCAGTTCACCGGGACCTAACACCGGGGAGCTGTTTTTT.

The rearrangement links TRBV4-1 to TRBJ2-7; D is ambiguous. The CDR3 is 13 amino acids. V gave up 7 bases and J gave up 2 bases, with 12 bases separating them. From germline, CDR1 is MGHRA and CDR2 YSYEKL. CDR3: CASNPAFTYEQYF. CDR3 coding DNA: TGCGCCAGCAACCCCGCCTTTACCTACGAGCAGTACTTC.

By share, this clonotype counts as medium-sized. The rearrangement uses TRBV7-9 and TRBJ2-7; TRBD1 matches 11 bases. From germline, CDR1 is SEHNR and CDR2 FQNEAQ (reference sequence). The length of the CDR3 is 16 residues. Trimming cost V 2 bases and J 3 bases; bases outside gene matches: 6. The CDR3 bases are TGTGCCAGCAGCTTAAATGGACAGGGGGCCCTCTACGAGCAGTACTTC. Amino acid sequence: CASSLNGQGALYEQYF.

This chain uses TRBV29-1 with TRBJ1-3, with a tentative D call TRBD1 (6 bases). The V gene lost 5 bases and the J gene lost 4 bases, with 12 bases spanning the gap. Germline lookup yields CDR1 SQVTM and CDR2 ANQGSEA. This CDR3 contains 13 residues. DNA of the CDR3: TGCAGCGTTCGGGGGGCCGTCGGAAACACCATATATTTT. Its protein product is CSVRGAVGNTIYF. Together with reference TRBV29-1 and TRBJ1-3, the CDR3 gives the full variable domain: SAVISQKPSRDICQRGTSLTIQCQVDSQVTMMFWYRQQPGQSLTLIATANQGSEATYESGFVIDKFPISRPNLTFSTLTVSNMSPEDSSIYLCSVRGAVGNTIYFGEGSWLTVV.

By share, this clonotype ranks as medium-sized. The chain recombines TRBV6-5 with TRBJ1-2; 7 nucleotides line up with TRBD1. Trimming removed 6 bases from V and 4 bases from J; junction bases left unmatched: 8. In germline, CDR1 is MNHEY, CDR2 SVGAGI. The CDR3 runs 14 residues. The CDR3 is CASSRDRIFYGYTF. The CDR3 coding sequence is TGTGCCAGCAGCCGGGACAGAATCTTCTATGGCTACACCTTC.

The gene calls are TRBV5-1 and TRBJ1-5; D is possibly TRBD1 (5 bases). Germline CDR1 SGHRS, CDR2 YFSETQ. With 8 bases removed from V and 0 bases from J, the gap between germline ends came to 18 bases. This CDR3 has 16 amino acids. CDR3 DNA: TGCGCCAGTACTGGGGGAGGTAGGGATAGCAATCAGCCCCAGCATTTT. It is translated as CASTGGGRDSNQPQHF.

In this sample, this clonotype turned up a few times. The CDR3 nucleotides are TGTGCCAGCAGTTTCCAAGGGGGACCGCAAGAGACCCAGTACTTC. Amino acid sequence: CASSFQGGPQETQYF. The genes are TRBV5-4 and TRBJ2-5; perhaps TRBD1 as D (6 bases). Germline V lookup: CDR1 SGHNT, CDR2 YYREEE (reference sequence). V was trimmed by 5 bases and J by 2 bases, leaving 16 bases between them. The CDR3 runs 15 residues. The full variable domain, in which reference TRBV5-4 and TRBJ2-5 provide the parts outside the CDR3, is ETGVTQSPTHLIKTRGQQVTLRCSSQSGHNTVSWYQQALGQGPQFIFQYYREEENGRGNFPPRFSGLQFPNYSSELNVNALELDDSALYLCASSFQGGPQETQYFGPGTRLLVL.

This clonotype was counted between two and nine times. This sequence may be a read error, since a much larger clone differs from it by one base. The DNA for the CDR3 is TGTGCCAGCAGCCTCATGCTGACTGAGCAGTTCTTC. Translation: CASSLMLTEQFF. The genes are TRBV11-2 and TRBJ2-1; the D is unclear. There are 12 residues in the CDR3. From germline, CDR1 is SGHAT and CDR2 FQNNGV. V was pared by 5 bases and J by 9 bases, with 11 bases between.

This clonotype is deemed medium-sized. This chain links TRBV28 with TRBJ1-1; D gene unclear. Germline V CDR1 and CDR2: MDHEN, SYDVKM. The CDR3 contains 13 residues. V was trimmed by 6 bases and J by 1 base, leaving 9 bases between them. CDR3 protein: CASRPWGNTEAFF. CDR3 sequence (DNA): TGTGCCAGCAGGCCGTGGGGGAACACTGAAGCTTTCTTT.

The rearrangement links TRBV27 to TRBJ1-2; D possibly corresponds to TRBD1 (6 bases). Trimming took 2 bases from V and 2 from J, leaving 9 bases between them. The CDR3 has 14 amino acids. Germline V gives CDR1 MNHEY, CDR2 SMNVEV (reference sequence). The CDR3 protein is CASSLLGANYGYTF. The CDR3 DNA reads TGTGCCAGCAGTTTACTGGGGGCCAACTATGGCTACACCTTC.

This clonotype is labeled medium-sized. The chain recombines TRBV12-3 or TRBV12-4 with TRBJ1-6, with 9 bases fitting TRBD1. The CDR3 loop spans 14 amino acids. Losses at the gene ends were 6 bases for V and 14 bases for J; bases not matched to a gene: 11. CDR3: CASSPGTGTPTLHF. The CDR3 nucleotides are TGTGCCAGCAGCCCCGGGACAGGGACCCCAACCCTCCACTTT.

This clonotype counts as medium-sized. The J gene is TRBJ2-7, the V gene TRBV12-3 or TRBV12-4; D is possibly TRBD1 (6 bases). Deletions cut 5 bases from V and 2 bases from J, with 13 bases between. The CDR3 spans 14 residues. The chain's CDR3 is CASSPTGHPYEQYV. CDR3 bases: TGTGCCAGCAGTCCCACGGGACACCCCTACGAGCAGTACGTC.